This T cell receptor (beta chain) was documented in a study of blood T cells in healthy people across ages. About the study: T cells yielded about one barcoded beta molecule per two cells through template switching.

Whole-study results and caveats: Per million T cells, the diversity of TCR beta decreased roughly linearly as age advanced. Estimated diversity that came from one million T cells was considered an underestimate.

With respect to this clonotype: Its antigen is not identified.

Primed by a sample-barcoded 5' primer and a J-beta primer mix, a second PCR proceeded for 7 to 11 cycles. Unique molecular identifiers of 12 random nucleotides labeled each cDNA. In TCRdb, the 5' RACE reads were re-called with MiXCR into one record per CDR3 protein. The sample records 950,000 to 1,200,000 distinct CDR3 sequences, more than 30% being singletons. V was cut by 5 bases and J by 4 bases, with 17 bases left in between. The CDR3 consists of 15 residues. In germline, CDR1 is DFQATT, CDR2 SNEGSKA (reference sequence). V and J are TRBV20-1 and TRBJ1-4; D is perhaps TRBD1 (5 bases). This receptor was identified in a young man in good health. Sequences were obtained from blood. The CDR3 protein is CSAPRDGGNNEKLFF. For the CDR3, the DNA is TGCAGTGCTCCCAGGGACGGGGGAAATAATGAAAAACTGTTTTTT.